This entry lists 32 T cell receptor beta chains sequenced from one sample in a study of PD-L1 blockade in urothelial cancer. Stated time point: peripheral blood 6 weeks after treatment start. Repertoires were generated with immunoSEQ multiplex PCR, while TCRdb's copy carries only in-frame clones and drops some. The sample lists about 48,000 clones; around 80% were seen once. Source: PBMCs, taken around atezolizumab (anti-PD-L1) treatment. The receptors shown here come from a man between 65 and 79 years old with urothelial cancer.

The chain combines TRBV5-6 with TRBJ1-4, with 10 nucleotides matching TRBD1. Germline V gene data show CDR1 as SGHDT and CDR2 as YYEEEE. The CDR3 has 14 residues. The V segment lost 2 bases and the J segment 8 bases; nucleotides outside the gene matches: 3. The CDR3 here is CASSFGTGEEKLFF. In DNA form, the CDR3 reads TGTGCCAGCAGCTTTGGGACAGGGGAGGAAAAACTGTTTTTT. The entire variable domain, with the rest obtained from reference TRBV5-6 and TRBJ1-4, is as follows: DAGVTQSPTHLIKTRGQQVTLRCSPKSGHDTVSWYQQALGQGPQFIFQYYEEEERQRGNFPDRFSGHQFPNYSSELNVNALLLGDSALYLCASSFGTGEEKLFFGSGTQLSVL.

V is TRBV5-1 and J is TRBJ1-1, with TRBD1 matching 8 bases. Germline loops: CDR1 SGHRS, CDR2 YFSETQ. V dropped 4 bases and J dropped 4; count of bases not matched to a gene: 12. This CDR3 contains 16 residues. This CDR3 reads CASSITGTGGSTEAFF. CDR3 sequence (DNA): TGCGCCAGCAGCATAACCGGGACAGGCGGAAGCACTGAAGCTTTCTTT.

Here the CDR3 reads CASRDSPYATNEKLFF. CDR3 bases: TGCGCCAGTAGGGACAGCCCTTATGCAACTAATGAAAAACTGTTTTTT. The rearrangement joins TRBV5-1 to TRBJ1-4; TRBD1 matches 7 bases. The CDR3 runs 16 residues. V shed 8 bases and J 0 bases; nucleotides not matched to a gene: 10. CDR1 SGHRS and CDR2 YFSETQ come from the germline V gene.

The V call is TRBV7-3, the J call TRBJ2-1; TRBD1 aligns across 10 bases. CDR1 and CDR2 (germline): SGHTA, FQGTGA. The V and J ends lost 3 bases and 8 bases, in that order; junction bases with no gene match: 7. The CDR3 loop spans 15 amino acids. CDR3 coding DNA: TGTGCCAGCAGCTTGGGGACAGGGGTTTTGGATGAGCAGTTCTTC. Protein sequence: CASSLGTGVLDEQFF.

This clone was counted once. V and J are TRBV6-6 and TRBJ2-5; 13 bases align to TRBD2. Germline CDR1 MNHNY, CDR2 SVGAGI (reference sequence). The V gene end was trimmed by 6 bases and the J gene end by 5 bases; junction bases not matched to a gene: 6. This CDR3 comprises 15 residues. The DNA of the CDR3 is TGTGCCAGCAGCCCTGGACTAGCGGGAGTGGAGACCCAGTACTTC. This codes for CASSPGLAGVETQYF.

This clone turned up a few times. The J gene is TRBJ2-7, the V gene TRBV5-4; no clear D gene. Deletions cut 0 bases from V and 1 base from J, with 8 bases between. Germline V gene lookup returns CDR1 SGHNT and CDR2 YYREEE (reference sequence). The CDR3 covers 14 residues. In DNA form, the CDR3 reads TGTGCCAGCAGCTTGGAACCGACATCCTACGAGCAGTACTTC. Residues: CASSLEPTSYEQYF. Combining the CDR3 with reference TRBV5-4 and TRBJ2-7 gives the whole variable domain ETGVTQSPTHLIKTRGQQVTLRCSSQSGHNTVSWYQQALGQGPQFIFQYYREEENGRGNFPPRFSGLQFPNYSSELNVNALELDDSALYLCASSLEPTSYEQYFGPGTRLTVT.

The chain joins TRBV19 to TRBJ2-7; TRBD2 might be the D (7 bases). V dropped 6 bases and J dropped 4 bases, with 16 bases sitting between them. There are 14 residues in the CDR3. Germline CDR1 LNHDA, CDR2 SQIVND (reference sequence). The CDR3 bases are TGTGCCAGTAGGCCGGGGGGCAGTAGGTACGAGCAGTACTTC. Translating gives CASRPGGSRYEQYF.

The chain uses TRBV6-1 and TRBJ2-2; D possibly corresponds to TRBD2 (5 bases). This CDR3 contains 15 residues. Trimming stripped 1 base from V and 0 bases from J, with 6 bases between. Germline CDR1 and CDR2: MNHNS and SASEGT. The CDR3 DNA sequence: TGTGCCAGCAGTGAAGGGGGAGCGAACACCGGGGAGCTGTTTTTT. It encodes CASSEGGANTGELFF.

This clone has just a few counts. V usage is TRBV2 and J usage is TRBJ2-1; 9 bases align to TRBD2. From germline, CDR1 is SNHLY and CDR2 FYNNEI. V lost 6 bases, J lost 6 bases, and 15 bases stayed unmatched. The CDR3 sequence is 17 residues long. CDR3 residues: CASRRREAGGKGNEQFF. In DNA, the CDR3 is TGTGCCAGCAGGCGGAGGGAAGCGGGAGGAAAGGGCAATGAGCAGTTCTTC. Full variable domain (missing parts from reference TRBV2 and TRBJ2-1): EPEVTQTPSHQVTQMGQEVILRCVPISNHLYFYWYRQILGQKVEFLVSFYNNEISEKSEIFDDQFSVERPDGSNFTLKIRSTKLEDSAMYFCASRRREAGGKGNEQFFGPGTRLTVL.

The rearrangement uses TRBV5-1 and TRBJ2-1; perhaps TRBD1 as D (6 bases). V shed 1 base and J shed 5 bases, with 13 bases lying between them. The CDR3 length is 15 residues. Germline V gives CDR1 SGHRS, CDR2 YFSETQ. The DNA of the CDR3 is TGCGCCAGCAGCTTGATACAGGGTCCCGACAATGAGCAGTTCTTC. This codes for CASSLIQGPDNEQFF.

The rearrangement links TRBV6-6 to TRBJ2-2, with TRBD1 identical over 8 bases. Trimming took 7 bases from V and 4 from J; bases not matched to a gene: 5. This CDR3 contains 14 residues. Germline CDR1 reads MNHNY; CDR2 reads SVGAGI (reference sequence). The CDR3 bases are TGTGCCAGCACCGACAGGGGCGTCACCGGGGAGCTGTTTTTT. This gives the protein CASTDRGVTGELFF.

CDR3 sequence: CASSILAGFIYEQYF. DNA of the CDR3: TGTGCCAGTAGTATTCTAGCGGGATTTATTTACGAGCAGTACTTC. The rearrangement uses TRBV19 and TRBJ2-7; 9 bases map to TRBD2. This CDR3 region has 15 residues. The V and J ends lost 3 bases and 4 bases, in that order; junction bases with no gene match: 7. Germline V gene data show CDR1 as LNHDA and CDR2 as SQIVND (reference sequence).

This chain uses TRBV5-1 with TRBJ2-3, with TRBD2 matching 12 bases. V was pared by 4 bases and J by 1 base, with 4 bases of the junction left unmatched. This CDR3 contains 16 residues. Germline V gene data show CDR1 as SGHRS and CDR2 as YFSETQ. CDR3 amino acids: CASSPTSGSGTDTQYF. CDR3 in DNA: TGCGCCAGCAGCCCGACTAGCGGGAGTGGCACAGATACGCAGTATTTT.

This clone was seen a few times. The CDR3 region is CASSLLDEQYF. CDR3 sequence (DNA): TGCGCCAGCAGCTTATTAGACGAGCAGTACTTC. The genes are TRBV5-1 and TRBJ2-7, with no clear D. Germline V lookup: CDR1 SGHRS, CDR2 YFSETQ. Trimming pared 2 bases from V and 5 bases from J, leaving 5 bases between. The CDR3 covers 11 residues.

The genes are TRBV19 and TRBJ1-2; TRBD1 matches 7 bases. J gave up 1 base and V 5 bases, and 13 bases lay outside the gene matches. The CDR3 loop spans 17 amino acids. The germline V gene encodes CDR1 LNHDA and CDR2 SQIVND (reference sequence). CDR3 amino acids: CASSSSGQQQLNYGYTF. The DNA for the CDR3 is TGTGCCAGTAGTTCATCGGGACAGCAACAGCTTAACTATGGCTACACCTTC. Full variable domain (outside the CDR3, taken from reference TRBV19 and TRBJ1-2): DGGITQSPKYLFRKEGQNVTLSCEQNLNHDAMYWYRQDPGQGLRLIYYSQIVNDFQKGDIAEGYSVSREKKESFPLTVTSAQKNPTAFYLCASSSSGQQQLNYGYTFGSGTRLTVV.

The genes are TRBV10-3 and TRBJ2-1; TRBD1 agrees at 8 bases. The CDR3 consists of 14 residues. Germline CDR1 and CDR2: ENHRY and SYGVKD. V trimming: 7 bases; J trimming: 5 bases; junction bases outside the gene matches: 7. CDR3 protein: CAINPGQDHNEQFF. CDR3 in DNA: TGTGCCATCAATCCGGGACAGGATCACAATGAGCAGTTCTTC.

The V and J genes are TRBV30 and TRBJ1-5; possibly TRBD1 for D (5 bases). The CDR3 is 13 residues long. Between the trimmed V and J ends, which lost 3 bases and 9 bases, there was a span of 15 bases. Germline lookup yields CDR1 GTSNPN and CDR2 SVGIG (reference sequence). As DNA, the CDR3 is TGTGCCTGGAGGAGTTCAGGGATTGGGCCCCAGCATTTT. Its translation: CAWRSSGIGPQHF.

The V call is TRBV6-1, the J call TRBJ2-5, with TRBD1 matching over 10 bases. This CDR3 contains 15 residues. Germline V CDR1 and CDR2: MNHNS, SASEGT. The V gene end was trimmed by 6 bases and the J gene end by 5 bases; junction bases not matched to a gene: 9. Written as DNA, the CDR3 is TGTGCCAGCAGGCGGGGACAGGGGTTAGCTGAGACCCAGTACTTC. Its translation: CASRRGQGLAETQYF.

This clone was detected only once. The gene calls are TRBV19 and TRBJ2-7; 10 nucleotides align to TRBD2. The CDR3 spans 13 residues. Losses at the gene ends were 7 bases for V and 6 bases for J; bases not matched to a gene: 6. Germline V gene lookup returns CDR1 LNHDA and CDR2 SQIVND (reference sequence). CDR3 region: CASTAGGASEQYF. Here the CDR3 DNA reads TGTGCCAGTACAGCGGGGGGGGCAAGCGAGCAGTACTTC.

The chain employs TRBV11-3 and TRBJ1-1, with D uncertain. The V gene's germline CDR1 is SGHNT and CDR2 YENEEA. The V end was cut by 5 bases, the J end by 5 bases, with 15 bases between. The CDR3 loop spans 14 amino acids. CDR3 nucleotides: TGTGCCAGCAGCCGGGGATTTGAAGGGACTGAAGCTTTCTTT. Its translation: CASSRGFEGTEAFF. The full variable domain, rest sourced from reference TRBV11-3 and TRBJ1-1, is EAGVVQSPRYKIIEKKQPVAFWCNPISGHNTLYWYLQNLGQGPELLIRYENEEAVDDSQLPKDRFSAERLKGVDSTLKIQPAELGDSAVYLCASSRGFEGTEAFFGQGTRLTVV.

This chain links TRBV2 with TRBJ2-5, with 11 bases aligning to TRBD1. CDR3 length: 13 residues. V dropped 8 bases and J dropped 5; count of bases not matched to a gene: 4. Looked up from germline, CDR1 is SNHLY and CDR2 is FYNNEI. The DNA for the CDR3 is TGTGCCAGCTGGGGACAGGGGGGGGAGACCCAGTACTTC. Protein: CASWGQGGETQYF.

The rearrangement links TRBV6-1 to TRBJ2-3; D call uncertain. Germline V CDR1 and CDR2: MNHNS, SASEGT. V was shortened by 8 bases and J by 1 base, with 13 bases between the two germline ends. The CDR3 length is 14 residues. The chain's CDR3 is CASVNGRGTDTQYF. The CDR3 coding sequence is TGTGCCAGCGTCAATGGTCGGGGCACAGATACGCAGTATTTT.

The chain carries TRBV5-1 and TRBJ2-2; TRBD1 agrees at 8 bases. CDR1 SGHRS and CDR2 YFSETQ come from the germline V gene. The CDR3 sequence is 15 residues long. V lost 4 bases, J lost 1 base, and 3 bases stayed unmatched. The CDR3 bases are TGCGCCAGCAGCCCCGGGACAGGGAACACCGGGGAGCTGTTTTTT. As protein: CASSPGTGNTGELFF.

This chain links TRBV28 with TRBJ2-1, with 8 bases fitting TRBD2. V lost 6 bases, J lost 7 bases, and 5 bases stayed unmatched. The CDR3 contains 13 residues. Germline CDR1 and CDR2: MDHEN and SYDVKM. In DNA, the CDR3 is TGTGCCAGCAGAGAGGGACTAGAGAATGAGCAGTTCTTC. It translates to CASREGLENEQFF. The full variable domain, in which reference TRBV28 and TRBJ2-1 provide the parts outside the CDR3, is DVKVTQSSRYLVKRTGEKVFLECVQDMDHENMFWYRQDPGLGLRLIYFSYDVKMKEKGDIPEGYSVSREKKERFSLILESASTNQTSMYLCASREGLENEQFFGPGTRLTVL.

The chain combines TRBV5-1 with TRBJ2-3; 10 nucleotides line up with TRBD1. The CDR3 contains 16 residues. Germline loops: CDR1 SGHRS, CDR2 YFSETQ. The V gene end was trimmed by 1 base and the J gene end by 5 bases; junction bases not matched to a gene: 7. In nucleotides, the CDR3 is TGCGCCAGCAGCTTGAACCGGGACAGGGGAATAGATACGCAGTATTTT. Amino acids: CASSLNRDRGIDTQYF.

V is TRBV5-1 and J is TRBJ2-2; TRBD2 matches 12 bases. Germline lookup yields CDR1 SGHRS and CDR2 YFSETQ. V dropped 3 bases and J dropped 2; count of bases not matched to a gene: 5. The length of the CDR3 is 17 residues. The CDR3 reads CASSWLAGGRNTGELFF. The CDR3 nucleotides are TGCGCCAGCAGCTGGCTAGCGGGAGGGAGAAACACCGGGGAGCTGTTTTTT.

The chain combines TRBV19 with TRBJ1-4; D is unclear. CDR1 LNHDA and CDR2 SQIVND come from the germline V gene (reference sequence). There are 13 residues in the CDR3. V gave up 7 bases and J gave up 4 bases, with 10 bases separating them. The CDR3 region is CASTRRSNEKLFF. In DNA form, the CDR3 reads TGTGCCAGTACCCGCAGAAGTAATGAAAAACTGTTTTTT.

The J gene is TRBJ2-1, the V gene TRBV15; no clear D. The ends were cut back, 0 bases at V and 4 bases at J, with 16 bases in the middle. This CDR3 has 17 amino acids. Germline V gene data show CDR1 as LNHNV and CDR2 as YYDKDF (reference sequence). This CDR3 reads CATSRDTQAIAYNEQFF. Here the CDR3 DNA reads TGTGCCACCAGCAGAGATACTCAGGCGATTGCGTACAATGAGCAGTTCTTC.

This clone occurred a few times. The chain carries TRBV5-1 and TRBJ2-3; TRBD1 matches at 7 bases. V lost 0 bases to trimming and J lost 1 base; unmatched junction nucleotides: 5. Germline CDR1 is SGHRS and CDR2 is YFSETQ. CDR3 size: 16 residues. CDR3 protein: CASSLATGPGTDTQYF. The CDR3 DNA reads TGCGCCAGCAGCTTGGCGACAGGGCCAGGCACAGATACGCAGTATTTT.

The V gene is TRBV30, the J gene TRBJ2-5; D is unclear. CDR3 length: 13 amino acids. The germline V gene has CDR1 GTSNPN and CDR2 SVGIG (reference sequence). The V gene lost 0 bases and the J gene lost 4 bases, with 9 bases spanning the gap. As DNA, the CDR3 is TGTGCCTGGAGTGTGCAGGTACGAGAGACCCAGTACTTC. This sequence encodes CAWSVQVRETQYF.

The chain has TRBV19 and TRBJ2-1, with 7 bases identical to TRBD1. Germline trimming cut 3 bases from V and 5 bases from J; bases unmatched to any gene: 1. The CDR3 runs 13 residues. Germline-derived CDR1 and CDR2 are LNHDA and SQIVND (reference sequence). The CDR3 DNA follows: TGTGCCAGTAGTATTGGGACAGACAATGAGCAGTTCTTC. This gives the protein CASSIGTDNEQFF.

The chain uses TRBV9 and TRBJ2-3; a weak D match, TRBD2 (6 bases). V dropped 4 bases and J dropped 1 base, with 16 bases sitting between them. CDR3 size: 16 residues. The V gene's germline CDR1 is SGDLS and CDR2 YYNGEE. The CDR3 reads CASSPVRTGGTDTQYF. For the CDR3, the DNA is TGTGCCAGCAGCCCTGTGAGGACGGGGGGCACAGATACGCAGTATTTT. The whole variable domain, remainder taken from reference TRBV9 and TRBJ2-3, is DSGVTQTPKHLITATGQRVTLRCSPRSGDLSVYWYQQSLDQGLQFLIQYYNGEERAKGNILERFSAQQFPDLHSELNLSSLELGDSALYFCASSPVRTGGTDTQYFGPGTRLTVL.